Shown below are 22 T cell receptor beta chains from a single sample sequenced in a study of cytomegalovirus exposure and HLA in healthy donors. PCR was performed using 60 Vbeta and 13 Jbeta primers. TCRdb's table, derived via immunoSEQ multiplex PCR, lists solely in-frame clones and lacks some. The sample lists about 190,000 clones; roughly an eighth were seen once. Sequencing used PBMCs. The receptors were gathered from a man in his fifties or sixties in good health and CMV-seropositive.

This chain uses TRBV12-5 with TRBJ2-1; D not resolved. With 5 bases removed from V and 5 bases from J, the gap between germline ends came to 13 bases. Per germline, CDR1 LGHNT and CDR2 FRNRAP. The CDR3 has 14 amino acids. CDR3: CASGLATVNNEQFF. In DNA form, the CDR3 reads TGTGCTAGTGGTCTTGCCACGGTGAACAATGAGCAGTTCTTC. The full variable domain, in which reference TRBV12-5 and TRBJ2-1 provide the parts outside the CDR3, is DARVTQTPRHKVTEMGQEVTMRCQPILGHNTVFWYRQTMMQGLELLAYFRNRAPLDDSGMPKDRFSAEMPDATLATLKIQPSEPRDSAVYFCASGLATVNNEQFFGPGTRLTVL.

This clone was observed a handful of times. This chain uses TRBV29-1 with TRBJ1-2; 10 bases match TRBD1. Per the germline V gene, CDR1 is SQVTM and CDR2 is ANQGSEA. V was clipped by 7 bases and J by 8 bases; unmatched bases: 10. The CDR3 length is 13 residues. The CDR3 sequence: CSGWDRGPGGYTF. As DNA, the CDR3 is TGCAGCGGCTGGGACAGGGGTCCGGGGGGCTACACCTTC.

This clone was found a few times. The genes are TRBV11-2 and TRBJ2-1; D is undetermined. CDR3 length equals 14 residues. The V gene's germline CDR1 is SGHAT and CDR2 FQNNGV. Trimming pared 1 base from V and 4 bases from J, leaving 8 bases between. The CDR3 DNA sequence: TGTGCCAGCAGCTTAGCGGTAAGTTACAATGAGCAGTTCTTC. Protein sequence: CASSLAVSYNEQFF.

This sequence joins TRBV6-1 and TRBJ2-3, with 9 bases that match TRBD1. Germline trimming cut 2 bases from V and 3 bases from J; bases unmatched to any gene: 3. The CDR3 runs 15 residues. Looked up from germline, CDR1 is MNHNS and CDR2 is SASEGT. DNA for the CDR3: TGTGCCAGCAGTGAATACAGGGGGCGGACAGATACGCAGTATTTT. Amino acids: CASSEYRGRTDTQYF.

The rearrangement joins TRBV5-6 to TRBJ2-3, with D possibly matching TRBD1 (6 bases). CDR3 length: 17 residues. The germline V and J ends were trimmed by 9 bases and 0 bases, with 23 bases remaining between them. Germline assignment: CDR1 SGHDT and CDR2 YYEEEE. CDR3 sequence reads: CATSTLWGRLSTDTQYF. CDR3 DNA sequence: TGTGCCACCTCCACGCTATGGGGGCGACTTAGCACAGATACGCAGTATTTT.

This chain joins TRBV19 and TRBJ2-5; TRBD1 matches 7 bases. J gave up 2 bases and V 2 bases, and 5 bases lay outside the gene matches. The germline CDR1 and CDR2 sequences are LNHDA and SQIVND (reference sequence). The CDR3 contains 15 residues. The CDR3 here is CASSIRQGPQETQYF. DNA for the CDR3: TGTGCCAGTAGTATACGACAGGGACCTCAAGAGACCCAGTACTTC.

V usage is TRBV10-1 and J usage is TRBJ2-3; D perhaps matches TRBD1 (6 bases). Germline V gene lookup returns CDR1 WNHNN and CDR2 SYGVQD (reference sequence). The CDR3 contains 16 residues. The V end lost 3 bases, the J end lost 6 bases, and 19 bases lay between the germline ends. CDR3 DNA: TGCGCCAGCAGTGATATCGATCCGTTGGGGGCGGATACGCAGTATTTT. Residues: CASSDIDPLGADTQYF.

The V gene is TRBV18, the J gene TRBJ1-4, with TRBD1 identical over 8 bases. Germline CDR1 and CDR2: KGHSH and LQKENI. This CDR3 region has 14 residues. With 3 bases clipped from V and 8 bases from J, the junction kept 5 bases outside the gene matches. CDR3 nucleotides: TGTGCCAGCTCACCGAGGCGACAGGGGGAAAAACTGTTTTTT. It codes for CASSPRRQGEKLFF.

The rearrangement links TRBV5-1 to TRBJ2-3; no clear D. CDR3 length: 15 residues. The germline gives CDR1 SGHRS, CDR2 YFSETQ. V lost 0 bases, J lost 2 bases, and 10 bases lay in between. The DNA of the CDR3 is TGCGCCAGCAGCTTGGAGGTACAGACCACAGATACGCAGTATTTT. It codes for CASSLEVQTTDTQYF.

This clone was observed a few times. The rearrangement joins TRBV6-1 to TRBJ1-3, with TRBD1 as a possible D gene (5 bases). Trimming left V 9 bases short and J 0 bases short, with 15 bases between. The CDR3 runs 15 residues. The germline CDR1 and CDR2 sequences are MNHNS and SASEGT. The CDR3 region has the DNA TGTGCCAGTAGACAGACTTACGACTCTGGAAACACCATATATTTT. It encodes CASRQTYDSGNTIYF.

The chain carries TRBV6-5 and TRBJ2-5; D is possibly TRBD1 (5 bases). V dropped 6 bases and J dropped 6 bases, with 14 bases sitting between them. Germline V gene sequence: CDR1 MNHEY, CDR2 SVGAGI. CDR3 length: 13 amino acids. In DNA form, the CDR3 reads TGTGCCAGCAGGGAATCGGACAAGCAGACCCAGTACTTC. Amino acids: CASRESDKQTQYF.

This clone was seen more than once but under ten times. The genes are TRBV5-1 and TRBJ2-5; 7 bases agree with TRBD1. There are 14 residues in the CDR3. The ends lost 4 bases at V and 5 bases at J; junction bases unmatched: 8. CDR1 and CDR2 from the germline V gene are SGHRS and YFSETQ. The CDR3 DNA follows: TGCGCCAGCAGCCTCCGACAGGGAAAGGAGACCCAGTACTTC. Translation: CASSLRQGKETQYF.

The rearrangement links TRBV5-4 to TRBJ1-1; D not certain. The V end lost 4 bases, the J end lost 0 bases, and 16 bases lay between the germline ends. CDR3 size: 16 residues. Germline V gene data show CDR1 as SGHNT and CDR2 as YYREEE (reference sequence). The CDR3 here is CASSAGAGRVNTEAFF. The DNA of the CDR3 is TGTGCCAGCAGCGCGGGCGCGGGCCGGGTGAACACTGAAGCTTTCTTT.

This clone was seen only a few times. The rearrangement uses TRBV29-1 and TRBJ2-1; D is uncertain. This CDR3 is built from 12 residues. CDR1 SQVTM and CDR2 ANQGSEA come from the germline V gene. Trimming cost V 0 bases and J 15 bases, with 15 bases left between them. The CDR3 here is CSVEESAELPFF. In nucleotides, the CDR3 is TGCAGCGTTGAAGAGTCGGCGGAGCTCCCGTTCTTC.

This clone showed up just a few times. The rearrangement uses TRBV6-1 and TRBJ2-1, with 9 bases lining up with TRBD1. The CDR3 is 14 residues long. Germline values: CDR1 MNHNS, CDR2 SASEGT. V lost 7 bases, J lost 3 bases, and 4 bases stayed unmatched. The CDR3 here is CASNGDRVYNEQFF. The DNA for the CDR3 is TGTGCCAGCAATGGGGACAGGGTCTACAATGAGCAGTTCTTC.

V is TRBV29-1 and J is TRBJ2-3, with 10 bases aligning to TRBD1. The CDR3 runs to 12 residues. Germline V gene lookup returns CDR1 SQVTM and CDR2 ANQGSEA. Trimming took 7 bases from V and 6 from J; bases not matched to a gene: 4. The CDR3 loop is CSEGQGRDTQYF. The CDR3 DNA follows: TGCAGCGAGGGACAGGGGCGGGATACGCAGTATTTT.

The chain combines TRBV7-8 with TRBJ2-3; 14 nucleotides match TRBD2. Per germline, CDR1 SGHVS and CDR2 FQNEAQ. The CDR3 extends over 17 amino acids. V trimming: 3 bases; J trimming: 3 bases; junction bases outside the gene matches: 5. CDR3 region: CASSFRLAGGKTDTQYF. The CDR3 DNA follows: TGTGCCAGCAGCTTCAGACTAGCGGGGGGGAAGACAGATACGCAGTATTTT.

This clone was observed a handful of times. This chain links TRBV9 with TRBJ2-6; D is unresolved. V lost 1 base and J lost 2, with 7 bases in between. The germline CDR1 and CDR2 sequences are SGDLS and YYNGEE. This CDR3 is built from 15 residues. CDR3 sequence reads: CASSVSLPGANVLTF. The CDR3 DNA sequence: TGTGCCAGCAGCGTAAGCCTCCCTGGGGCCAACGTCCTGACTTTC.

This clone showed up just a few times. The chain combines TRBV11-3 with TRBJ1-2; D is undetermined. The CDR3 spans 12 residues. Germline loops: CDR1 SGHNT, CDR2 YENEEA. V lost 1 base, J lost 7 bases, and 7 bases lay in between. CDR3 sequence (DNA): TGTGCCAGCAGCTTAGCCGGGTCTGGCTACACCTTC. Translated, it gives CASSLAGSGYTF. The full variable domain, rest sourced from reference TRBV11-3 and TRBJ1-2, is EAGVVQSPRYKIIEKKQPVAFWCNPISGHNTLYWYLQNLGQGPELLIRYENEEAVDDSQLPKDRFSAERLKGVDSTLKIQPAELGDSAVYLCASSLAGSGYTFGSGTRLTVV.

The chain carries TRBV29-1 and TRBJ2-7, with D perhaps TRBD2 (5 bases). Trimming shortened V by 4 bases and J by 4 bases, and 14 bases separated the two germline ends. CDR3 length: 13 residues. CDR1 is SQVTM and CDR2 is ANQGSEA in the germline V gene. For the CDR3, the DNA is TGCAGCGTTGGGCCCGACGGCGGGTACGAGCAGTACGTC. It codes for CSVGPDGGYEQYV.

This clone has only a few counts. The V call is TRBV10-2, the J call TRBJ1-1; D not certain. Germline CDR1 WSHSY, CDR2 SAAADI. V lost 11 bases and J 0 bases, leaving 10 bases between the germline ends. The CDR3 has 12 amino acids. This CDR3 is CAAEGMNTEAFF. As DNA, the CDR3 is TGCGCCGCAGAGGGAATGAACACTGAAGCTTTCTTT.

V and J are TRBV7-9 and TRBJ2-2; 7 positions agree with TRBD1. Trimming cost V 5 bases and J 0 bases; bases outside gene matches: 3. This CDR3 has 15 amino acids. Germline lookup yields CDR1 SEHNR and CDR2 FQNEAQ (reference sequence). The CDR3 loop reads CASSPGTANTGELFF. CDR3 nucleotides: TGTGCCAGCAGCCCTGGGACAGCGAACACCGGGGAGCTGTTTTTT.